These 8 T cell receptor beta chains were all obtained from the same sample, sequenced in a study of glioma-infiltrating T cells. Using RNA template, CDR3s of TCR alpha and beta were amplified with iRepertoire arm-PCR. One entry per CDR3 protein, called by TCRdb with MiXCR from the multiplex PCR reads. The sample has fewer than 250,000 distinct CDR3 sequences, more than 30% seen once. Sequenced input: glioma tissue, nonneoplastic brain tissue, or PBMCs (not recorded which). These receptors originate from a human donor with low-grade glioma or glioblastoma, undergoing nonglioma brain surgery, or in good health (not recorded which).

Many counts were recorded for this clonotype. The chain joins TRBV15 to TRBJ2-7, with D perhaps TRBD2 (5 bases). V gave up 0 bases and J gave up 4 bases, with 7 bases separating them. Germline CDR1 LNHNV, CDR2 YYDKDF (reference sequence). This CDR3 spans 13 amino acids. The CDR3 spells CATSRDRGYEQYF. The CDR3 DNA follows: TGTGCCACCAGCAGAGATCGGGGTTACGAGCAGTACTTC.

This clonotype has at least ten counts. The chain recombines TRBV2 with TRBJ2-7; TRBD2 matches at 11 bases. V was pared by 6 bases and J by 2 bases, with 9 bases of the junction left unmatched. The germline CDR1 and CDR2 sequences are SNHLY and FYNNEI. The CDR3 consists of 16 residues. The CDR3 protein is CASSLGLAGVTYEQYF. CDR3 in DNA: TGTGCCAGCAGCCTTGGACTAGCGGGTGTGACCTACGAGCAGTACTTC.

This clonotype was counted at least ten times. The CDR3: CASSLDTWGAYEQYF. The CDR3 coding sequence is TGTGCCAGCAGCTTAGACACCTGGGGGGCCTACGAGCAGTACTTC. The chain combines TRBV7-9 with TRBJ2-7; D is perhaps TRBD2 (6 bases). The CDR3 runs 15 residues. Trimming removed 1 base from V and 2 bases from J, with 12 bases in between. CDR1 is SEHNR, CDR2 FQNEAQ, per germline (reference sequence). The complete variable domain, with remaining parts taken from reference TRBV7-9 and TRBJ2-7, reads DTGVSQNPRHKITKRGQNVTFRCDPISEHNRLYWYRQTLGQGPEFLTYFQNEAQLEKSRLLSDRFSAERPKGSFSTLEIQRTEQGDSAMYLCASSLDTWGAYEQYFGPGTRLTVT.

This clonotype was counted many times. The V gene is TRBV27, the J gene TRBJ1-2; no definite D call. V gave up 0 bases and J gave up 3 bases, with 14 bases separating them. Per germline, CDR1 MNHEY and CDR2 SMNVEV (reference sequence). The CDR3 runs to 16 residues. CDR3 region: CASSLSAGEFDYGYTF. Written as DNA, the CDR3 is TGTGCCAGCAGTTTATCGGCCGGGGAGTTCGACTATGGCTACACCTTC.

This clonotype was found a few times. A much larger clone differs from this one at a single base, so this may be a read error. This rearrangement joins TRBV20-1 to TRBJ2-7; 13 nucleotides agree with TRBD2. In germline, CDR1 is DFQATT, CDR2 SNEGSKA (reference sequence). The V segment lost 7 bases and the J segment 10 bases; nucleotides outside the gene matches: 13. The length of the CDR3 is 14 residues. CDR3 protein: CSVPGLAGVGDQYF. As DNA, the CDR3 is TGCAGTGTCCCCGGACTAGCGGGAGTTGGCGATCAGTACTTC.

This clonotype turned up a few times. The chain is built from TRBV19 and TRBJ2-3, with D possibly matching TRBD2 (7 bases). Looked up from germline, CDR1 is LNHDA and CDR2 is SQIVND (reference sequence). This CDR3 spans 15 amino acids. Trimming cost V 11 bases and J 3 bases, with 21 bases left between them. The CDR3 is CASMGGAHRTDTQYF. As DNA, the CDR3 is TGTGCCTCAATGGGGGGGGCGCATCGTACAGATACGCAGTATTTT.

The sample holds many counts of this clonotype. The DNA for the CDR3 is TGTGCCAGCAGCTTTGGACAGTTCACCACCTCCCACTATGGCTACACCTTC. Translating it yields CASSFGQFTTSHYGYTF. This chain connects TRBV7-9 to TRBJ1-2, with D tentatively TRBD1 (6 bases). V lost 3 bases to trimming and J lost 3 bases, with 20 bases between them. Germline V CDR1 and CDR2: SEHNR, FQNEAQ (reference sequence). The CDR3 consists of 17 residues.

This clonotype was counted at least ten times. The chain has TRBV10-3 and TRBJ1-6; 7 bases line up with TRBD1. The CDR3 contains 14 residues. Germline values: CDR1 ENHRY, CDR2 SYGVKD. Losses at the gene ends were 6 bases for V and 10 bases for J; bases not matched to a gene: 9. CDR3 sequence (DNA): TGTGCCATCAGAGACAGGGAAAAGAAATCACCCCTCCACTTT. Its protein is CAIRDREKKSPLHF.